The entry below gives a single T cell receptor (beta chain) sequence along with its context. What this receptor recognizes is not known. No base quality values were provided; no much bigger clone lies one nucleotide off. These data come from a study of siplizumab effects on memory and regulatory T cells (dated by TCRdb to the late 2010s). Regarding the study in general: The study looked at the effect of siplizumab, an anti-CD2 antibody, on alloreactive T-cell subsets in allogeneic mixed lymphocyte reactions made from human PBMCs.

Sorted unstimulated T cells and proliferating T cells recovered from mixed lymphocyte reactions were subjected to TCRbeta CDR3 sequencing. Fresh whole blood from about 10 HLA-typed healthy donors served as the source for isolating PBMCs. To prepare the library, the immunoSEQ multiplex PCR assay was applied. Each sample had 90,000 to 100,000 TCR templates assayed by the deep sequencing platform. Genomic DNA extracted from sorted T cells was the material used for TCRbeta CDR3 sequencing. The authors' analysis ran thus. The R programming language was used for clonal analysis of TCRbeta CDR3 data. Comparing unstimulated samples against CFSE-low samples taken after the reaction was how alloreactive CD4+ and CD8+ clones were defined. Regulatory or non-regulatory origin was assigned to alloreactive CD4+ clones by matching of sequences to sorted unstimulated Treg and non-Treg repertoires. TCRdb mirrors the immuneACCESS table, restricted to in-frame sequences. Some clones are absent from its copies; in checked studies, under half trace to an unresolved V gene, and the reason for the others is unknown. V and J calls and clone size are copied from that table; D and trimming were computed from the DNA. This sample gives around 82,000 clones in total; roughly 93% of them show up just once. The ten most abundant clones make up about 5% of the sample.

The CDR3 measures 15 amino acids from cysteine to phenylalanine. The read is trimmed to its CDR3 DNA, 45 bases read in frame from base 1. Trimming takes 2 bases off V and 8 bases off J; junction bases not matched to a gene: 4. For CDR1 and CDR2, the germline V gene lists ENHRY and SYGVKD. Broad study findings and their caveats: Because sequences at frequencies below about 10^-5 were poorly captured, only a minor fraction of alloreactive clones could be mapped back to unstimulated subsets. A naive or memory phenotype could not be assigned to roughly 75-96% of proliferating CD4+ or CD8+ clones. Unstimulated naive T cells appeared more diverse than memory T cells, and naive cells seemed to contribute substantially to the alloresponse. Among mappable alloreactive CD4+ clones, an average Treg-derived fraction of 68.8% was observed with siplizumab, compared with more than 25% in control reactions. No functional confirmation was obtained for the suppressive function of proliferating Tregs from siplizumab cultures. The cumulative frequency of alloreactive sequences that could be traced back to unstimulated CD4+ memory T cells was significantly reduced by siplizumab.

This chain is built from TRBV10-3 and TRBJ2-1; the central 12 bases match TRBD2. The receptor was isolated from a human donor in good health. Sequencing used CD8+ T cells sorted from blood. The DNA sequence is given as TGTGCCATCAGTGAGACTAGCGGGGGGATCGATGAGCAGTTCTTC. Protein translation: CAISETSGGIDEQFF.